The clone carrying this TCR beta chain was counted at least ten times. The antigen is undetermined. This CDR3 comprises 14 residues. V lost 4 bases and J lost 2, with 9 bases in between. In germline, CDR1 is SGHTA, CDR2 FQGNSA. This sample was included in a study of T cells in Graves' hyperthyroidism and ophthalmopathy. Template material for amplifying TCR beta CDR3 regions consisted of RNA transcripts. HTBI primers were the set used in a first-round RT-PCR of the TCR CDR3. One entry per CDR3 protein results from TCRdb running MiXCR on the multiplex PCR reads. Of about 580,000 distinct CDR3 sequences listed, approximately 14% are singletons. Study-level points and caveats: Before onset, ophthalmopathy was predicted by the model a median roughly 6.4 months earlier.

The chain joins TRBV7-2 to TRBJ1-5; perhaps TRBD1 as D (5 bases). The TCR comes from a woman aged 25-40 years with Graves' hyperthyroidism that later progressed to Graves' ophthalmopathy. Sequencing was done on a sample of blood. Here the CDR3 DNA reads TGTGCCAGCAGCTCAGGGATGGGCAATCAGCCCCAGCATTTT. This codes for CASSSGMGNQPQHF. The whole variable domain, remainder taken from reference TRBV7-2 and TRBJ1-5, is GAGVSQSPSNKVTEKGKDVELRCDPISGHTALYWYRQSLGQGLEFLIYFQGNSAPDKSGLPSDRFSAERTGGSVSTLTIQRTQQEDSAVYLCASSSGMGNQPQHFGDGTRLSIL.